A single sample gave rise to the 31 T cell receptor beta chains below, sequenced in a study of beta chain features in type 1 diabetes. Expressed TCRB transcripts got sequenced, as all isolated RNA was reverse transcribed. The assay was immunoSEQ multiplex PCR, and TCRdb's table has in-frame clones only and misses some. Among hundreds of thousands of clones listed, roughly 15% were seen once. Sequenced: naive CD4+ T cells from blood. All receptors come from a woman aged 18-29 years in good health.

This clone was counted a few times. The V and J genes are TRBV2 and TRBJ2-3; D is perhaps TRBD1 (5 bases). The CDR3 loop spans 15 amino acids. Trimming shortened V by 4 bases and J by 0 bases, and 11 bases separated the two germline ends. Germline lookup yields CDR1 SNHLY and CDR2 FYNNEI. This CDR3 reads CASSVLGASTDTQYF. CDR3 coding DNA: TGTGCCAGCAGTGTTCTAGGGGCTAGCACAGATACGCAGTATTTT.

The chain carries TRBV4-2 and TRBJ2-2; D ambiguous. The CDR3 consists of 17 residues. CDR1 and CDR2 from the germline V gene are LGHNA and YNFKEQ. V was pared by 1 base and J by 6 bases, with 18 bases between. The CDR3 sequence is CASSQGFAEHGSGELFF. The DNA of the CDR3 is TGTGCCAGCAGCCAAGGTTTCGCGGAACACGGCTCCGGGGAGCTGTTTTTT.

On this clone itself: A clone one base away is much larger, so this may be a read error. V is TRBV4-2 and J is TRBJ2-5; no definite D call. The V and J ends lost 5 bases and 1 base respectively, with 2 bases between them. Germline CDR1 is LGHNA and CDR2 is YNFKEQ. The CDR3 is made up of 11 amino acids. For the CDR3, the DNA is TGTGCCAGCAGCTTCCAAGAGACCCAGTACTTC. Protein: CASSFQETQYF.

The chain is built from TRBV29-1 and TRBJ2-1, with D perhaps given as TRBD1 or TRBD2 (5 bases each). Trimming stripped 4 bases from V and 6 bases from J, with 13 bases between. CDR1 and CDR2 (germline): SQVTM, ANQGSEA. This CDR3 contains 13 residues. Here the CDR3 DNA reads TGCAGCGTTGTGTCAGGGAGTTCCAATGAGCAGTTCTTC. This translates into CSVVSGSSNEQFF.

This clone occurred a few times. V is TRBV4-2 and J is TRBJ2-7; TRBD2 might be the D (5 bases). Germline CDR1 is LGHNA and CDR2 is YNFKEQ. V lost 5 bases to trimming and J lost 6 bases, with 23 bases between them. The CDR3 is made up of 16 amino acids. In nucleotides, the CDR3 is TGTGCCAGCAGCTGGGGTAGGGAGCTCGCGATCTTCGAGCAGTACTTC. Its protein is CASSWGRELAIFEQYF.

In its sample, this clone was seen a few times. The chain has TRBV7-2 and TRBJ2-2, with D hard to call. Per germline, CDR1 SGHTA and CDR2 FQGNSA. This CDR3 has 13 amino acids. Between the trimmed V and J ends, which lost 3 bases and 8 bases, there was a span of 10 bases. CDR3 in amino acids: CASSFPGPGELFF. The CDR3 DNA sequence: TGTGCCAGCAGCTTTCCGGGTCCTGGGGAGCTGTTTTTT.

This clone was detected a few times. The J gene is TRBJ2-5, the V gene TRBV5-1, with 11 bases aligning to TRBD2. Germline V gene lookup returns CDR1 SGHRS and CDR2 YFSETQ. Trimming cost V 1 base and J 8 bases; bases outside gene matches: 10. This CDR3 comprises 16 residues. The CDR3, as DNA: TGCGCCAGCAGCTTGCGCCCCATAGCGGGAGGGGTAACCCAGTACTTC. Amino acids: CASSLRPIAGGVTQYF.

Details on this clone: The sample contains more than one DNA sequence encoding this CDR3. This sequence joins TRBV18 and TRBJ1-2; D unclear. The germline V gene encodes CDR1 KGHSH and CDR2 LQKENI. The CDR3 sequence is 13 residues long. The germline V and J ends were trimmed by 4 bases and 4 bases, with 10 bases remaining between them. CDR3 nucleotide sequence: TGTGCCAGCTCACTTGACCGGGCCTATGGCTACACCTTC. Translation: CASSLDRAYGYTF.

The chain carries TRBV18 and TRBJ2-6, with 7 bases fitting TRBD1. The CDR3 is made up of 15 amino acids. With V trimmed by 2 bases and J by 4 bases, 2 bases remained unmatched. The germline CDR1 and CDR2 sequences are KGHSH and LQKENI. CDR3 sequence: CASSPGQAGANVLTF. CDR3 nucleotides: TGTGCCAGCTCACCAGGACAGGCCGGGGCCAACGTCCTGACTTTC.

This clone was observed a few times. The J gene is TRBJ2-5, the V gene TRBV28; TRBD2 matches 9 bases. J was trimmed by 3 bases and V by 10 bases; bases with no gene match: 9. Germline V gene lookup returns CDR1 MDHEN and CDR2 SYDVKM. The CDR3 spans 14 residues. CDR3 coding DNA: TGTGCCACCACGACTAGCGGACCCGAAGAGACCCAGTACTTC. Amino acid sequence: CATTTSGPEETQYF.

The chain joins TRBV2 to TRBJ2-7; D not certain. CDR1 and CDR2 (germline): SNHLY, FYNNEI. The CDR3 has 13 residues. The ends were cut back, 8 bases at V and 3 bases at J, with 14 bases in the middle. CDR3 coding DNA: TGTGCCAGCGGCCGAGGCAAGGGCTACGAGCAGTACTTC. This gives the protein CASGRGKGYEQYF.

In its sample, this clone was seen a few times. The chain joins TRBV11-2 to TRBJ2-1; 7 bases agree with TRBD1. Trimming at V came to 6 bases and at J to 1 base, leaving 6 bases not matched to a gene. Germline CDR1 SGHAT, CDR2 FQNNGV. The CDR3 runs 15 residues. The CDR3 protein is CASRKPGGSYNEQFF. The CDR3 DNA sequence: TGTGCCAGCAGAAAACCAGGGGGTTCCTACAATGAGCAGTTCTTC. Full variable domain (outside the CDR3, taken from reference TRBV11-2 and TRBJ2-1): EAGVAQSPRYKIIEKRQSVAFWCNPISGHATLYWYQQILGQGPKLLIQFQNNGVVDDSQLPKDRFSAERLKGVDSTLKIQPAKLEDSAVYLCASRKPGGSYNEQFFGPGTRLTVL.

This clone was picked up a small number of times. The chain recombines TRBV14 with TRBJ1-5, with D unclear. CDR3 length: 14 residues. Germline V gene data show CDR1 as SGHDN and CDR2 as FVKESK. V was clipped by 0 bases and J by 4 bases, with 7 bases between them. The CDR3 spells CASSQEGTNQPQHF. The CDR3 nucleotides are TGTGCCAGCAGCCAAGAAGGAACGAATCAGCCCCAGCATTTT.

This clone was seen only a few times. The chain combines TRBV7-8 with TRBJ2-1; TRBD2 matches at 7 bases. The CDR3 contains 15 residues. The trim removed 5 bases at V and 4 bases at J, leaving 8 bases unmatched. The germline V gene encodes CDR1 SGHVS and CDR2 FQNEAQ. The CDR3: CASSIVPGGYNEQFF. The DNA for the CDR3 is TGTGCCAGCAGCATCGTACCCGGGGGGTACAATGAGCAGTTCTTC.

This clone was seen only a few times. J is TRBJ2-6 and V is TRBV29-1; a possible D gene is TRBD1 (6 bases). Trimming took off 6 bases at V and 0 bases at J, with 15 bases between the two ends. The CDR3 length is 16 residues. In germline, CDR1 is SQVTM, CDR2 ANQGSEA. This CDR3 reads CSVEGVYSSGANVLTF. Written as DNA, the CDR3 is TGCAGCGTCGAGGGGGTCTACTCCTCTGGGGCCAACGTCCTGACTTTC.

This clone was detected only a few times. The CDR3 sequence is CASSLPDRMAEAFF. As DNA, the CDR3 is TGTGCCAGCAGCTTACCAGACAGGATGGCTGAAGCTTTCTTT. The chain employs TRBV11-2 and TRBJ1-1, with a weak D call TRBD1 (6 bases). Trimming removed 2 bases at V and 6 bases at J, with 13 bases between. Looked up from germline, CDR1 is SGHAT and CDR2 is FQNNGV. The CDR3 totals 14 residues.

The genes are TRBV4-3 and TRBJ2-6; 9 bases agree with TRBD1. CDR3 size: 18 residues. J was trimmed by 2 bases and V by 0 bases; bases with no gene match: 5. From germline, CDR1 is LGHNA and CDR2 YSLEER. The CDR3 DNA is TGCGCCAGCAGCCAAGAGGGACAGGGTCGGGCTGGGGCCAACGTCCTGACTTTC. Protein sequence: CASSQEGQGRAGANVLTF.

This clone was picked up a small number of times. V gene TRBV6-5 combines with J gene TRBJ1-2; no clear D gene. With 7 bases removed from V and 5 bases from J, the gap between germline ends came to 8 bases. The germline CDR1 and CDR2 sequences are MNHEY and SVGAGI. This CDR3 is built from 11 residues. The CDR3 protein is CASTGGYGYTF. As DNA, the CDR3 is TGTGCCAGCACCGGCGGGTATGGCTACACCTTC.

This clone showed up just a few times. The chain links TRBV14 to TRBJ2-1; weak D call: TRBD2 (5 bases). Germline CDR1 and CDR2: SGHDN and FVKESK. CDR3 length equals 11 residues. V gave up 4 bases and J gave up 10 bases, with 8 bases separating them. The CDR3 region has the DNA TGTGCCAGCAGCCGGACTCGCGAGCAGTTCTTC. This encodes CASSRTREQFF.

The genes are TRBV11-2 and TRBJ2-7; 10 bases match TRBD2. The germline CDR1 and CDR2 sequences are SGHAT and FQNNGV. J lost 2 bases, V lost 7 bases, and 8 bases had no gene match. The CDR3 covers 15 residues. The CDR3 region is CASTLPLAGAYEQYF. The CDR3 DNA sequence: TGTGCCAGCACCCTCCCCCTAGCGGGAGCCTACGAGCAGTACTTC.

This clone was picked up a small number of times. The CDR3 here is CASSLWVSTDTQYF. The CDR3 bases are TGTGCCAGCAGCTTATGGGTCTCCACAGATACGCAGTATTTT. The V call is TRBV11-2, the J call TRBJ2-3, with D unresolved. From germline, CDR1 is SGHAT and CDR2 FQNNGV. Trimming took off 2 bases at V and 2 bases at J, with 8 bases between the two ends. The CDR3 consists of 14 residues.

This rearrangement joins TRBV12-2 to TRBJ2-7; the table's D call, TRBD2, has no DNA check behind it. TRBV12-2 is designated a pseudogene. CDR3 length: 19 residues. The CDR3 loop is CASRPDWGEREGLSYEQYF. DNA of the CDR3: TGTGCAAGTCGCCCCGACTGGGGGGAGCGGGAGGGCCTCTCCTACGAGCAGTACTTC.

The chain is built from TRBV7-9 and TRBJ1-1, with TRBD1 matching over 7 bases. The V and J ends lost 4 bases and 4 bases, in that order; junction bases with no gene match: 6. Per germline, CDR1 SEHNR and CDR2 FQNEAQ (reference sequence). CDR3 size: 14 residues. CDR3 region: CASSSGGRGTEAFF. The CDR3, as DNA: TGTGCCAGCAGCTCAGGGGGACGGGGCACTGAAGCTTTCTTT.

The V call is TRBV7-2, the J call TRBJ1-1; no reliable D call. In germline, CDR1 is SGHTA, CDR2 FQGNSA. The V and J ends lost 5 bases and 8 bases respectively, with 18 bases between them. There are 14 residues in the CDR3. In DNA, the CDR3 is TGTGCCAGCAGCCTATCGTGGAACGTCAGGGAAGCTTTCTTT. Amino acids: CASSLSWNVREAFF.

The gene calls are TRBV6-1 and TRBJ1-2; D not resolved. Germline V gives CDR1 MNHNS, CDR2 SASEGT. The V end lost 7 bases, the J end lost 2 bases, and 8 bases lay between the germline ends. The CDR3 has 12 residues. The chain's CDR3 is CASTKDNYGYTF. The CDR3 coding sequence is TGTGCCAGCACCAAAGACAACTATGGCTACACCTTC.

This clone was counted a few times. The rearrangement links TRBV9 to TRBJ1-1; D is undetermined. The germline V gene encodes CDR1 SGDLS and CDR2 YYNGEE. The ends were cut back, 4 bases at V and 6 bases at J, with 13 bases in the middle. The CDR3 sequence is 13 residues long. The CDR3 sequence is CASSFFISSEAFF. Written as DNA, the CDR3 is TGTGCCAGCAGCTTCTTCATATCCTCTGAAGCTTTCTTT.

J is TRBJ2-7 and V is TRBV6-6; 12 nucleotides agree with TRBD2. CDR1 and CDR2 (germline): MNHNY, SVGAGI (reference sequence). Losses at the gene ends were 5 bases for V and 6 bases for J; bases not matched to a gene: 8. CDR3 size: 15 residues. This CDR3 is CASSRGLAGISEQYF. The CDR3 DNA sequence: TGTGCCAGCAGTCGAGGACTAGCGGGAATAAGCGAGCAGTACTTC.

The chain uses TRBV4-3 and TRBJ2-1; D is ambiguous. From germline, CDR1 is LGHNA and CDR2 YSLEER. V was shortened by 0 bases and J by 0 bases, with 15 bases between the two germline ends. The CDR3 is 18 residues long. CDR3: CASSQDSPNSASYNEQFF. CDR3 bases: TGCGCCAGCAGCCAAGATTCTCCTAATTCCGCCTCCTACAATGAGCAGTTCTTC.

V gene TRBV4-3 combines with J gene TRBJ1-1; D unresolved. Per germline, CDR1 LGHNA and CDR2 YSLEER. This CDR3 is built from 14 residues. V lost 4 bases and J lost 5, with 14 bases in between. This chain's CDR3 is CASSRGAVGTEAFF. CDR3 sequence (DNA): TGCGCCAGCAGCCGGGGAGCAGTAGGGACTGAAGCTTTCTTT.

The CDR3 loop is CAIKRDLVGYGYTF. CDR3 coding DNA: TGTGCCATCAAACGGGACCTAGTGGGCTATGGCTACACCTTC. This sequence joins TRBV10-3 and TRBJ1-2; TRBD1 is a possible D gene (5 bases). This CDR3 has 14 amino acids. The V gene lost 7 bases and the J gene lost 4 bases, with 16 bases spanning the gap. CDR1 is ENHRY, CDR2 SYGVKD, per germline.

This clone came up a few times. The chain has TRBV7-2 and TRBJ1-2; TRBD1 matches 9 bases. Germline CDR1 is SGHTA and CDR2 is FQGNSA. The CDR3 extends over 13 amino acids. With V trimmed by 5 bases and J by 8 bases, 6 bases remained unmatched. Here the CDR3 reads CASSGTGGRGYTF. The CDR3, as DNA: TGTGCCAGCAGCGGAACAGGGGGCCGGGGCTACACCTTC.